This T cell receptor beta chain was found in a study of blood T cell repertoires in COVID-19. On the study more broadly: Samples came from the United States, Italy and Spain, spanning acute and convalescent COVID-19. Sources were T cells, B-cell-depleted T cells, or PBMCs; the material itself was cDNA or gDNA.

The CDR3 length is 15 residues. With 5 bases clipped from V and 3 bases from J, the junction kept 6 bases outside the gene matches. From germline, CDR1 is SNHLY and CDR2 FYNNEI. Per the original methods: Amplification of reference gene primers was used by the study to estimate nucleated cell counts. This table comes from immunoSEQ multiplex PCR, and its TCRdb copy is limited to in-frame clones, with some not included. V, J and clone size derive from that table, while D and trimming were established from the DNA sequence. The sample holds over 100,000 clones, 70% to 85% seen once. The chain links TRBV2 to TRBJ2-2; TRBD1 matches at 7 bases. The sequence was obtained from a woman aged 55-69 years with acute or convalescent COVID-19. The sample consisted of peripheral blood. The CDR3 sequence is CASSLTGADTGELFF. The CDR3 region has the DNA TGTGCCAGCAGTTTAACAGGGGCCGACACCGGGGAGCTGTTTTTT.